This T cell receptor beta chain is drawn from a study of blood T cell repertoires in COVID-19. Germline V lookup: CDR1 SGDLS, CDR2 YYNGEE. V was trimmed by 4 bases and J by 3 bases, leaving 16 bases between them. This CDR3 has 16 amino acids. This clone turned up a few times. Here immunoSEQ multiplex PCR was the method, and the copy in TCRdb shows in-frame clones only, minus some. The repertoire holds about 160,000 clones, with roughly four fifths as singletons. The V call is TRBV9, the J call TRBJ1-4; a possible D gene is TRBD1 (5 bases). The sample consisted of PBMCs or T cells enriched from blood (not recorded which). This TCR derives from a man aged 50 to 59 who had recovered from COVID-19. The CDR3 DNA follows: TGTGCCAGCAGCCGGACGGTCAAAGGGGCTAATGAAAAACTGTTTTTT. Translating it yields CASSRTVKGANEKLFF.